The following is a TCR beta chain sequence with its context. Germline-derived CDR1 and CDR2 are SGHNT and YYREEE (reference sequence). The J segment lost 6 bases and the V segment lost 4 bases, leaving 7 bases of the junction unmatched. The CDR3 runs 15 residues. Clones were read by immunoSEQ multiplex PCR, and TCRdb kept only the in-frame ones, dropping some. The sample shows about 2.4 million clones, approximately 92% of them seen only once. The data belong to a study of shared clonotypes between healthy human individuals. Donation came from healthy HIV-negative adults that had no recent acute infections or vaccinations.

Sequencing was performed on naive CD4+ T cells sorted from blood. This sample's subset: CD45RA+ positively selected. This receptor was obtained from a man aged 18 to 29 in good health. V is TRBV5-4 and J is TRBJ2-3; 11 bases line up with TRBD2. This CDR3 is CASSRLAGGSDTQYF. Written as DNA, the CDR3 is TGTGCCAGCAGCAGGCTAGCGGGGGGCTCGGATACGCAGTATTTT. Using reference TRBV5-4 and TRBJ2-3 for the parts outside the CDR3, the full variable domain is ETGVTQSPTHLIKTRGQQVTLRCSSQSGHNTVSWYQQALGQGPQFIFQYYREEENGRGNFPPRFSGLQFPNYSSELNVNALELDDSALYLCASSRLAGGSDTQYFGPGTRLTVL.